Many counts were recorded for the clone carrying this TCR beta chain. Its antigen is unknown. Molecular barcoding with unique molecular identifiers was used for the TCRbeta library. Each CDR3 protein is one row after TCRdb ran MiXCR on the PCR reads. The data contain some 550,000 distinct CDR3 sequences, about 21% of them singletons. V was clipped by 5 bases and J by 2 bases, with 21 bases between them. Germline lookup yields CDR1 MDHEN and CDR2 SYDVKM. CDR3 length: 17 amino acids. The sample comes from a study of T-cell reconstitution after alpha-beta-depleted transplantation in children. Study observations and caveats: The high TCRbeta diversity at day 60 in some patients came from surviving recipient T cells and thymic progenitors. T-cell numbers and diversity one year post-transplant derived largely from freshly generated T cells. Approximately two months post-transplant, alpha-beta T cells reportedly originated from several hundred expanded graft clones.

The source of this sequence is a boy under two years old who had a stem cell transplant for acute myeloid leukemia, so the T cells may come from the graft donor. The source was PBMCs, mostly from graft donor cells, collected 360 days after TCRalphabeta/CD19-depleted stem cell transplant. The chain couples TRBV28 to TRBJ2-5; D is perhaps TRBD2 (6 bases). The CDR3 sequence: CASSPRWRAGGQETQYF. For the CDR3, the DNA is TGTGCCAGCAGTCCCCGTTGGCGAGCGGGCGGACAAGAGACCCAGTACTTC.